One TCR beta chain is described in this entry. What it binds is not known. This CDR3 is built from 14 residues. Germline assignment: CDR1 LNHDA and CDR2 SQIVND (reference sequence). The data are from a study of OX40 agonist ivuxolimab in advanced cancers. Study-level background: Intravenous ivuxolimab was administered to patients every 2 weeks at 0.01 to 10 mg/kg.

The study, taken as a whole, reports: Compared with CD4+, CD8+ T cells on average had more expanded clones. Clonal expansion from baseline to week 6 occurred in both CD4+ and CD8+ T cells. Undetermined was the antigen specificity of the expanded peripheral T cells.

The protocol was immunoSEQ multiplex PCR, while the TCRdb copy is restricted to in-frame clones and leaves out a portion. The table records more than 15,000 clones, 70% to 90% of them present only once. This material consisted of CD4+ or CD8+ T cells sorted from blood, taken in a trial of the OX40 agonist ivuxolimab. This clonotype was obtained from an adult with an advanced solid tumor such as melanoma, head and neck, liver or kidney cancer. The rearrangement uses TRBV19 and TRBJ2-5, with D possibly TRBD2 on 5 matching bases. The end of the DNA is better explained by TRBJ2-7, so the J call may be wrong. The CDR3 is CASSNVGDSYEQYF. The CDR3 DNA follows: TGTGCCAGTAGTAATGTGGGAGACTCCTACGAGCAGTACTTC.